What follows are 2 T cell receptor beta chains derived from one specimen sequenced in a study of blood T cell repertoires in COVID-19. Clones were sequenced by immunoSEQ multiplex PCR, and TCRdb holds only the in-frame ones, with some missing. The sample includes over 90,000 clones, approximately 84% of them seen just once. Sequencing was carried out using peripheral blood. Receptors were obtained from a man of 80 years or more with active or convalescent COVID-19.

This sequence joins TRBV5-3 and TRBJ1-5; 10 nucleotides match TRBD1. TRBV5-3 is labeled an ORF, and its function is uncertain. Germline trimming cut 5 bases from V and 5 bases from J; bases unmatched to any gene: 7. CDR3 size: 15 residues. CDR3 in amino acids: CARRPLGTGDQPQHF. The DNA of the CDR3 is TGTGCCAGAAGACCACTCGGGACAGGGGATCAGCCCCAGCATTTT.

V usage is TRBV9 and J usage is TRBJ1-6; D unresolved. Germline lookup yields CDR1 SGDLS and CDR2 YYNGEE. V shed 3 bases and J shed 6 bases, with 13 bases lying between them. The CDR3 is 15 residues long. The CDR3 DNA follows: TGTGCCAGCAGCGCCTGGGGAGAAGTTAATTCACCCCTCCACTTT. Its translation: CASSAWGEVNSPLHF.